The 20 T cell receptor beta chains below were found in one sample sequenced in a study of early T cells in non-severe SARS-CoV-2 infection. TCRdb called the 5' RACE reads again in MiXCR, with one record for every CDR3 protein. The sample carries 70,000 to 85,000 distinct CDR3 sequences, around 12% recorded once. The sequenced sample consisted of whole blood. The receptors here all came from an adult who was a healthcare worker with PCR-confirmed SARS-CoV-2 infection or an uninfected control (not recorded which).

This clonotype was found a few times. This chain links TRBV7-2 with TRBJ2-7; D perhaps matches TRBD2 (5 bases). Trimming cost V 5 bases and J 2 bases, with 13 bases left between them. Looked up from germline, CDR1 is SGHTA and CDR2 is FQGNSA. CDR3 length equals 14 residues. The CDR3 here is CASSRFEGAYEQYF. CDR3 sequence (DNA): TGTGCCAGCAGCCGATTCGAGGGAGCCTACGAGCAGTACTTC.

As DNA, the CDR3 is TGTGCCAGCAGTTATGACGGCAGGGCCCACGAGCAGTACTTC. Its translation: CASSYDGRAHEQYF. The V and J genes are TRBV6-5 and TRBJ2-7, with D tentatively TRBD1 (5 bases). Germline CDR1 and CDR2: MNHEY and SVGAGI. Trimming took 3 bases from V and 5 from J, leaving 14 bases between them. This CDR3 comprises 14 residues.

This clonotype was seen only a few times. The chain couples TRBV12-3 or TRBV12-4 to TRBJ2-7; D may be TRBD1 (5 bases). CDR3 length: 15 amino acids. V shed 0 bases and J shed 5 bases, with 14 bases lying between them. CDR3 sequence reads: CASSLADKTAHEQYF. In DNA form, the CDR3 reads TGTGCCAGCAGTTTAGCGGATAAGACAGCACACGAGCAGTACTTC.

This clonotype is deemed medium-sized. This chain connects TRBV27 to TRBJ2-3; D gene ambiguous. CDR3 size: 14 residues. From germline, CDR1 is MNHEY and CDR2 SMNVEV (reference sequence). V was cut by 0 bases and J by 2 bases, with 6 bases left in between. The CDR3 is CASSLSTPTDTQYF. The CDR3 bases are TGTGCCAGCAGTTTATCCACCCCCACAGATACGCAGTATTTT.

At least ten counts were recorded for this clonotype. The chain uses TRBV20-1 and TRBJ2-7; 7 nucleotides agree with TRBD2. CDR3 size: 14 residues. V shed 1 base, J shed 5 bases, and the junction held 8 bases outside the gene matches. Germline CDR1 and CDR2: DFQATT and SNEGSKA (reference sequence). The CDR3 spells CSARAGGGSDEQYF. The CDR3 DNA is TGCAGTGCTAGAGCAGGAGGCGGGAGTGACGAGCAGTACTTC.

J is TRBJ1-1 and V is TRBV12-3 or TRBV12-4; D remains unclear. Trimming removed 1 base from V and 0 bases from J, with 6 bases in between. There are 14 residues in the CDR3. The CDR3 region has the DNA TGTGCCAGCAGTTTAGGAGATTTGAACACTGAAGCTTTCTTT. It codes for CASSLGDLNTEAFF.

The V call is TRBV12-3 or TRBV12-4, the J call TRBJ1-2; D gene ambiguous. Trimming shortened V by 5 bases and J by 0 bases, and 16 bases separated the two germline ends. The CDR3 has 16 amino acids. The DNA of the CDR3 is TGTGCCAGCAGTCACGGTCGGCGGCTCCCTAACTATGGCTACACCTTC. It translates to CASSHGRRLPNYGYTF.

This clonotype was observed many times. This sequence joins TRBV6-1 and TRBJ2-2; a weak D match, TRBD1 (6 bases). Germline V gene lookup returns CDR1 MNHNS and CDR2 SASEGT. CDR3 length: 13 residues. The germline V and J ends were trimmed by 6 bases and 5 bases, with 10 bases remaining between them. This chain's CDR3 is CASSSQGTGELFF. The CDR3 DNA is TGTGCCAGCAGCTCACAGGGTACCGGGGAGCTGTTTTTT.

CDR3 DNA sequence: TGTGCCAGCTCTTGGGCCACAACAGGGTATGAGCAGTTCTTC. Protein: CASSWATTGYEQFF. The chain uses TRBV18 and TRBJ2-1; a possible D gene is TRBD1 (6 bases). In germline, CDR1 is KGHSH, CDR2 LQKENI. The CDR3 spans 14 residues. Trimming cost V 6 bases and J 8 bases, with 17 bases left between them.

This clonotype was detected a few times. The chain carries TRBV10-3 and TRBJ2-7, with D unclear. V was clipped by 4 bases and J by 4 bases, with 8 bases between them. In germline, CDR1 is ENHRY, CDR2 SYGVKD. CDR3 size: 12 residues. The DNA for the CDR3 is TGTGCCATCAGTGGAGGAGCTTACGAGCAGTACTTC. Its translation is CAISGGAYEQYF.

The table lists this clonotype with many counts. This chain joins TRBV27 and TRBJ2-2; D may be TRBD2 (6 bases). V was shortened by 3 bases and J by 6 bases, with 14 bases between the two germline ends. The CDR3 loop spans 15 amino acids. Per the germline V gene, CDR1 is MNHEY and CDR2 is SMNVEV (reference sequence). The CDR3 DNA reads as TGTGCCAGCAGTTTTTGGGGGGTGGGACCCGGGGAGCTGTTTTTT. It codes for CASSFWGVGPGELFF.

V is TRBV6-1 and J is TRBJ2-3; D is possibly TRBD1 or TRBD2 (5 bases each). The CDR3 runs to 15 residues. Germline V gene lookup returns CDR1 MNHNS and CDR2 SASEGT. V lost 4 bases to trimming and J lost 1 base, with 12 bases between them. The CDR3 bases are TGTGCCAGCAGTGGGAAGGGACGCGGCACAGATACGCAGTATTTT. Translation gives CASSGKGRGTDTQYF.

Points on this clonotype: This may come from a read error, since a much larger clone is one base off. The chain employs TRBV19 and TRBJ2-5; TRBD1 aligns across 9 bases. Germline trimming cut 4 bases from V and 5 bases from J; bases unmatched to any gene: 11. The CDR3 loop spans 16 amino acids. The germline V gene encodes CDR1 LNHDA and CDR2 SQIVND (reference sequence). The DNA for the CDR3 is TGTGCCAGTAGTAGAACAGGGGGCTATGAGCCGGAGACCCAGTACTTC. Amino acid sequence: CASSRTGGYEPETQYF.

This clonotype occurred a few times. This chain connects TRBV20-1 to TRBJ1-2, with a possible D match to TRBD1 (6 bases). Germline-derived CDR1 and CDR2 are DFQATT and SNEGSKA (reference sequence). V lost 3 bases and J lost 4, with 15 bases in between. The CDR3 covers 14 residues. CDR3 nucleotides: TGCAGTGCTAGGGGGGCGGTTAGGGGCTATGGCTACACCTTC. It is translated as CSARGAVRGYGYTF.

This clonotype was counted between two and nine times. This chain connects TRBV27 to TRBJ2-2; 10 bases match TRBD2. This CDR3 has 16 residues. The ends lost 6 bases at V and 4 bases at J; junction bases unmatched: 8. CDR1 and CDR2 (germline): MNHEY, SMNVEV (reference sequence). For the CDR3, the DNA is TGTGCCAGCAGAAAAGGACTAGCGGTTACCACCGGGGAGCTGTTTTTT. It specifies CASRKGLAVTTGELFF.

This clonotype was recorded a few times. This chain uses TRBV5-1 with TRBJ2-7, with a tentative D call TRBD1 (6 bases). The length of the CDR3 is 13 residues. V was clipped by 0 bases and J by 5 bases, with 9 bases between them. Germline V gene lookup returns CDR1 SGHRS and CDR2 YFSETQ. The CDR3 region is CASSLDRVNEQYF. The DNA of the CDR3 is TGCGCCAGCAGCTTGGACAGGGTGAACGAGCAGTACTTC.

The chain employs TRBV19 and TRBJ2-2; 8 nucleotides align to TRBD2. The trim removed 4 bases at V and 4 bases at J, leaving 5 bases unmatched. Per germline, CDR1 LNHDA and CDR2 SQIVND (reference sequence). CDR3 length: 15 residues. CDR3 sequence (DNA): TGTGCCAGTAGTACAAGCGGGAGTGCCACCGGGGAGCTGTTTTTT. Its translation: CASSTSGSATGELFF.

In this sample, this clonotype turned up many times. V and J are TRBV12-3 or TRBV12-4 and TRBJ1-2, with 9 bases identical to TRBD1. V shed 6 bases, J shed 3 bases, and the junction held 2 bases outside the gene matches. This CDR3 region has 13 residues. The CDR3 sequence is CASSRDRDYGYTF. CDR3 coding DNA: TGTGCCAGCAGCCGGGACAGGGACTATGGCTACACCTTC.

This chain uses TRBV20-1 with TRBJ1-1; D is ambiguous. V was clipped by 6 bases and J by 3 bases, with 26 bases between them. The CDR3 runs to 17 residues. CDR1 and CDR2 from the germline V gene are DFQATT and SNEGSKA (reference sequence). CDR3 sequence reads: CSAHNPPGQRSDTEAFF. The CDR3 region has the DNA TGCAGTGCCCATAACCCCCCGGGCCAAAGGAGCGACACTGAAGCTTTCTTT.

This clonotype was seen a handful of times. This chain uses TRBV10-2 with TRBJ1-1, with D unclear. Trimming took 5 bases from V and 1 from J, leaving 5 bases between them. Germline loops: CDR1 WSHSY, CDR2 SAAADI. The CDR3 extends over 12 amino acids. The CDR3 bases are TGCGCCAGCAGTACGGAGAACACTGAAGCTTTCTTT. Amino acid sequence: CASSTENTEAFF.